Each of the 9 T cell receptor beta chains below was sequenced from the same sample in a study of regulatory T cells in long-lasting Graves disease. Both iRepertoire HTBI primers and Arm-PCR of CDR3 regions were used to build the TCR beta libraries. TCRdb independently ran MiXCR on the multiplex PCR reads; one entry per CDR3 protein. The sample yields roughly 420,000 distinct CDR3 sequences, roughly 17% seen once. Regarding time point: newly diagnosed GD, antithyroid drugs for less than 3 months. PBMCs were the source of the RNA used for TCR sequencing. Separately, the same data were catalogued under a study of T cells in Graves' hyperthyroidism and ophthalmopathy.

Source: peripheral blood mononuclear cells (PBMCs), taken at new diagnosis, from a patient treated with antithyroid drugs. These receptors were taken from a woman in her twenties or thirties with Graves disease.

The V call is TRBV7-9, the J call TRBJ1-2; D not resolved. CDR3 length: 13 residues. The V and J ends lost 1 base and 3 bases respectively, with 6 bases between them. Germline V gene sequence: CDR1 SEHNR, CDR2 FQNEAQ (reference sequence). CDR3: CASSLGTHYGYTF. The CDR3 region has the DNA TGTGCCAGCAGCTTAGGGACCCACTATGGCTACACCTTC.

V usage is TRBV7-9 and J usage is TRBJ1-6, with D hard to call. V dropped 5 bases and J dropped 8 bases, with 19 bases sitting between them. The length of the CDR3 is 16 residues. CDR1 is SEHNR, CDR2 FQNEAQ, per germline (reference sequence). The CDR3 DNA reads as TGTGCCAGCAGCCTTGGTGGTGCAGGTCCATATTCACCCCTCCACTTT. The encoded protein is CASSLGGAGPYSPLHF. The full variable domain, its missing parts supplied by reference TRBV7-9 and TRBJ1-6, is DTGVSQNPRHKITKRGQNVTFRCDPISEHNRLYWYRQTLGQGPEFLTYFQNEAQLEKSRLLSDRFSAERPKGSFSTLEIQRTEQGDSAMYLCASSLGGAGPYSPLHFGNGTRLTVT.

As for this clonotype: A read error may account for a junction end that differs from germline. The chain is built from TRBV5-4 and TRBJ1-4; 9 bases are a match to TRBD1. Germline CDR1 reads SGHNT; CDR2 reads YYREEE (reference sequence). The CDR3 is 19 residues long. The CDR3 is CASRLGTGTGRHGNEKLFF. As DNA, the CDR3 is TGTGCCAGCCGCTTGGGGACCGGGACAGGGCGTCACGGAAATGAAAAACTGTTTTTT.

The table lists this clonotype with many counts. V is TRBV19 and J is TRBJ2-3; 7 nucleotides match TRBD2. CDR3 length: 16 amino acids. Germline assignment: CDR1 LNHDA and CDR2 SQIVND (reference sequence). Trimming took 3 bases from V and 5 from J; bases not matched to a gene: 11. This chain's CDR3 is CASSIRGRQSGDTQYF. In DNA, the CDR3 is TGTGCCAGTAGTATCCGCGGGAGACAGTCAGGAGATACGCAGTATTTT. Combining the CDR3 with reference TRBV19 and TRBJ2-3 gives the whole variable domain DGGITQSPKYLFRKEGQNVTLSCEQNLNHDAMYWYRQDPGQGLRLIYYSQIVNDFQKGDIAEGYSVSREKKESFPLTVTSAQKNPTAFYLCASSIRGRQSGDTQYFGPGTRLTVL.

On this clonotype itself: A far bigger clonotype differs at one base, so this is likely a read error. The V call is TRBV30, the J call TRBJ2-1, with 7 nucleotides matching TRBD2. Germline CDR1 is GTSNPN and CDR2 is SVGIG (reference sequence). The CDR3 has 12 residues. J gave up 10 bases and V 8 bases, and 11 bases lay outside the gene matches. CDR3 DNA: TGTGCCCTCCGGGGCCGGGGGGAAGAGCAGTTCTTC. Its translation is CALRGRGEEQFF.

This clonotype showed up just a few times. V gene TRBV20-1 combines with J gene TRBJ2-7, with TRBD1 matching 10 bases. Germline assignment: CDR1 DFQATT and CDR2 SNEGSKA (reference sequence). Trimming at V came to 1 base and at J to 4 bases, leaving 1 base not matched to a gene. CDR3 length equals 13 residues. CDR3 in DNA: TGCAGTGCTAGAGCGGGACAGGGGTACGAGCAGTACTTC. This encodes CSARAGQGYEQYF.

This clonotype has ten or more counts. The chain combines TRBV3-1 with TRBJ2-5; 7 bases are shared with TRBD2. The CDR3 sequence is 14 residues long. The V gene's germline CDR1 is LGHDT and CDR2 YNNKEL (reference sequence). V dropped 3 bases and J dropped 5; count of bases not matched to a gene: 6. This chain's CDR3 is CASSQREGLETQYF. CDR3 nucleotide sequence: TGTGCCAGCAGCCAGAGGGAGGGTTTGGAGACCCAGTACTTC.

Only a few counts were recorded for this clonotype. V usage is TRBV6-5 and J usage is TRBJ2-7; D may be TRBD2 (5 bases). Deletions cut 3 bases from V and 4 bases from J, with 13 bases between. This CDR3 has 14 residues. Germline-derived CDR1 and CDR2 are MNHEY and SVGAGI. The CDR3 sequence: CASSYAGWRYEQYF. CDR3 bases: TGTGCCAGCAGTTATGCGGGTTGGAGGTACGAGCAGTACTTC.

V is TRBV7-9 and J is TRBJ2-2; D perhaps matches TRBD1 (6 bases). Germline CDR1 SEHNR, CDR2 FQNEAQ (reference sequence). With 5 bases removed from V and 3 bases from J, the gap between germline ends came to 13 bases. The CDR3 spans 15 residues. CDR3 sequence (DNA): TGTGCCAGCAGCCCCAGGGACACCCACACCGGGGAGCTGTTTTTT. This translates into CASSPRDTHTGELFF.